This entry is about one T cell receptor beta chain. CDR1 and CDR2 (germline): SGHRS, YFSETQ. The CDR3 runs to 14 residues. J lost 6 bases, V lost 0 bases, and 5 bases had no gene match. This sample is part of a study of blood T cell repertoires in COVID-19. Method: immunoSEQ multiplex PCR; TCRdb's copy keeps in-frame clones and lacks some. The repertoire holds about 80,000 clones, with roughly 88% as singletons. Input material: peripheral blood. The source of this sequence is a woman older than 75 with acute or convalescent COVID-19. The chain joins TRBV5-1 to TRBJ1-2; 7 bases align to TRBD1. The CDR3 nucleotides are TGCGCCAGCAGCTTGGGGGGACAGAAAGATGGCTACACCTTC. This sequence encodes CASSLGGQKDGYTF.